This T cell receptor beta chain is from a study of graft-versus-host responses after intestinal transplantation. About the study: Anti-thymocyte globulin induction preceded approximately three years of tacrolimus and steroid maintenance in all recipients. Whole-study findings and limits: Where graft-donor T cell macrochimerism was present, patients had high graft-versus-host to host-versus-graft clonal ratios in allografts.

Using immunoSEQ multiplex PCR, the repertoire was profiled, and TCRdb retains in-frame clones only, with some absent. This sample has 90,000 to 100,000 clones, with about 82% found just once. Trimming left V 2 bases short and J 0 bases short, with 10 bases between. CDR3 length: 15 residues. The germline gives CDR1 MNHEY, CDR2 SVGAGI. Only one count was recorded for this clone. Its antigen is as yet unknown. The TCR comes from a human patient who received an intestinal transplant, so some T cells may come from the graft donor. This material consisted of PBMCs, taken 255 days after intestinal transplant. This rearrangement joins TRBV6-5 to TRBJ1-2; no definite D call. CDR3 in DNA: TGTGCCAGCAGTTACGGTGGGAACACTAACTATGGCTACACCTTC. This encodes CASSYGGNTNYGYTF.